Sequencing of this TCR beta chain was carried out in a study of regulatory T cells in long-lasting Graves disease. Regarding time point: persistent/refractory GD, antithyroid drugs over 5 years with positive TRAb. From PBMCs, RNA was extracted and then used to make the TCR library. CDR3 regions were amplified by Arm-PCR using iRepertoire HTBI primers to build TCR beta libraries. TCRdb analysed the multiplex PCR reads with MiXCR anew, one entry per CDR3 protein. Among 600,000 to 800,000 distinct CDR3 sequences listed, 30% were seen once. This CDR3 region has 16 residues. V lost 7 bases to trimming and J lost 0 bases, with 17 bases between them. Germline CDR1 and CDR2: SGHKS and YYEKEE (reference sequence).

The chain employs TRBV5-5 and TRBJ1-5, with D maybe TRBD1 (5 bases). The sample here was peripheral blood mononuclear cells (PBMCs), taken when the disease was refractory, from a patient treated with antithyroid drugs. The origin of this receptor is a female donor with Graves disease. The CDR3 protein is CASGGAGILSNQPQHF. The CDR3 DNA follows: TGTGCCAGCGGAGGGGCGGGGATTCTTAGCAATCAGCCCCAGCATTTT.